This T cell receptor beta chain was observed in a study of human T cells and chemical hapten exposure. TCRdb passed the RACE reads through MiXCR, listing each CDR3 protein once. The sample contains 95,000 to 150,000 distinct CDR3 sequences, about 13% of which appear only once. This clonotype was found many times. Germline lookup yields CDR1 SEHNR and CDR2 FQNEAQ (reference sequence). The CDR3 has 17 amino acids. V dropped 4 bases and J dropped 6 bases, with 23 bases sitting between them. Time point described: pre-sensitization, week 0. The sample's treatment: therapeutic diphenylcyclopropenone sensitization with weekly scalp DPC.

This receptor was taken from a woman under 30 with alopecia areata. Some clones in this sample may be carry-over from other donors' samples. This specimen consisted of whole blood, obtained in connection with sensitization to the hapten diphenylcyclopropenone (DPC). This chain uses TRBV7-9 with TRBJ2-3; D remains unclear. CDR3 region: CASSSPNSRTLMDTQYF. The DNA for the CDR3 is TGTGCCAGCAGCTCCCCAAACTCTAGGACCCTTATGGATACGCAGTATTTT.